What follows are 8 T cell receptor beta chains derived from one specimen sequenced in a study of cytomegalovirus exposure and HLA in healthy donors (dated by TCRdb to the late 2010s). Libraries were constructed by the immunoSEQ multiplex PCR assay. For the multiplex PCR, a mixture combining 60 forward primers for TCR Vbeta segments and 13 reverse primers for TCR Jbeta segments was used. TCRdb holds this immuneACCESS table with in-frame rearrangements only. Some clones are missing; in checked studies, unresolved V genes explain under half, and the rest has no known cause. This sample lists some 250,000 clones; around 80% were detected once. Around 5.4% of the sample is in the top ten clones. Source material: PBMCs. These receptor sequences come from a middle-aged woman in good health and CMV-seropositive.

The V and J genes are TRBV7-9 and TRBJ2-5; D possibly corresponds to TRBD1 (7 bases). Deletions cut 5 bases from V and 5 bases from J, with 21 bases between. Germline V CDR1 and CDR2: SEHNR, FQNEAQ (reference sequence). The CDR3 loop spans 16 amino acids. DNA of the CDR3: TGTGCCAGCAGCCACAGACAGGGAGGTTTGCGTGAGACCCAGTACTTC. It translates to CASSHRQGGLRETQYF.

In nucleotides, the CDR3 is TGTGCCAGCAGCATACAGGCTGAGAATCAGCCCCAGCATTTT. It yields the protein CASSIQAENQPQHF. The chain uses TRBV2 and TRBJ1-5, with D perhaps matching TRBD1 (5 bases). V was trimmed by 6 bases and J by 4 bases, leaving 13 bases between them. The CDR3 is 14 residues long. Germline CDR1 reads SNHLY; CDR2 reads FYNNEI.

The V gene is TRBV29-1, the J gene TRBJ1-1; D gene uncertain. Trimming left V 3 bases short and J 4 bases short, with 12 bases between. This CDR3 region has 13 residues. CDR1 and CDR2 (germline): SQVTM, ANQGSEA. The CDR3 DNA follows: TGCAGCGTTGATTCGGGTGGCTTCACTGAAGCTTTCTTT. The encoded protein is CSVDSGGFTEAFF.

The chain combines TRBV4-3 with TRBJ2-5; 14 bases align to TRBD2. The CDR3 has 17 residues. Trimming cost V 4 bases and J 5 bases; bases outside gene matches: 9. CDR1 and CDR2 from the germline V gene are LGHNA and YSLEER. Here the CDR3 DNA reads TGCGCCAGCAGCCCTGGGACTAGCGGGAGCAGGGGTGAGACCCAGTACTTC. Amino acids: CASSPGTSGSRGETQYF.

In this sample, this clone turned up once. The V gene is TRBV6-5, the J gene TRBJ2-7; D is possibly TRBD2 (7 bases). Trimming removed 6 bases at V and 4 bases at J, with 19 bases between. The CDR3 sequence is 15 residues long. Germline lookup yields CDR1 MNHEY and CDR2 SVGAGI. CDR3 DNA sequence: TGTGCCAGCAGACCACACGGCGGGGGCAGTTACGAGCAGTACTTC. Its protein is CASRPHGGGSYEQYF.

In DNA form, the CDR3 reads TGTGCCAGCAGTGGGGACAGTCGACACGTCCTGACTTTC. The encoded protein is CASSGDSRHVLTF. This sequence joins TRBV7-9 and TRBJ2-6, with 7 positions matching TRBD1. Germline-derived CDR1 and CDR2 are SEHNR and FQNEAQ (reference sequence). The V segment lost 6 bases and the J segment 11 bases; nucleotides outside the gene matches: 7. CDR3 length: 13 residues.

The rearrangement links TRBV4-1 to TRBJ2-4; 9 bases line up with TRBD2. This CDR3 spans 15 amino acids. Germline assignment: CDR1 MGHRA and CDR2 YSYEKL. The ends lost 5 bases at V and 13 bases at J; junction bases unmatched: 15. CDR3 nucleotide sequence: TGCGCCAGCAGCTCCCTCGCCACTAGCGGGCGCTACCAGTACTTC. This gives the protein CASSSLATSGRYQYF.

The chain joins TRBV6-4 to TRBJ2-4; a weak D match, TRBD2 (5 bases). Looked up from germline, CDR1 is MRHNA and CDR2 is SNTAGT. This CDR3 region has 18 residues. The V gene lost 0 bases and the J gene lost 1 base, with 16 bases spanning the gap. The DNA for the CDR3 is TGTGCCAGCAGTGACTCCAGGACTTACCGTGAGGCCAAAAACATTCAGTACTTC. Translation: CASSDSRTYREAKNIQYF.